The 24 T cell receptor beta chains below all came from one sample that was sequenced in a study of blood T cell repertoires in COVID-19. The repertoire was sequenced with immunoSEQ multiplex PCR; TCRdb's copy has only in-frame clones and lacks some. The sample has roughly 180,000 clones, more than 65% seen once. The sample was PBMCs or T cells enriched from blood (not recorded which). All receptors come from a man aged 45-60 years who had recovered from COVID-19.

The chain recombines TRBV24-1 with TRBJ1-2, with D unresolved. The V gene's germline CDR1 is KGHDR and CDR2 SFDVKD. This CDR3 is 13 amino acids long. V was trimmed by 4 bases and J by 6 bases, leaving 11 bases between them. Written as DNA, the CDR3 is TGTGCCACCAGTGACACCGCCGGGGATGGCTACACCTTC. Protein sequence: CATSDTAGDGYTF.

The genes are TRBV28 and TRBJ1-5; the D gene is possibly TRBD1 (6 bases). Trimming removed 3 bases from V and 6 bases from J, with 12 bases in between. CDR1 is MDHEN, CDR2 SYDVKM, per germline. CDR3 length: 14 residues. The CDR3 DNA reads TGTGCCAGCAGTTTTTACCGGGACACTCAGCCCCAGCATTTT. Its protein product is CASSFYRDTQPQHF. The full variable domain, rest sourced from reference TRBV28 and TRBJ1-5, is DVKVTQSSRYLVKRTGEKVFLECVQDMDHENMFWYRQDPGLGLRLIYFSYDVKMKEKGDIPEGYSVSREKKERFSLILESASTNQTSMYLCASSFYRDTQPQHFGDGTRLSIL.

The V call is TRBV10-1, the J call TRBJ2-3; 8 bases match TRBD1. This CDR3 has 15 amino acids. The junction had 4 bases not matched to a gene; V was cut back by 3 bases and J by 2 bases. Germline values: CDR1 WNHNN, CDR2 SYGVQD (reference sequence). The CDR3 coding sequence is TGCGCCAGCAGTGATCAGGGGGCCCACACAGATACGCAGTATTTT. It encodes CASSDQGAHTDTQYF.

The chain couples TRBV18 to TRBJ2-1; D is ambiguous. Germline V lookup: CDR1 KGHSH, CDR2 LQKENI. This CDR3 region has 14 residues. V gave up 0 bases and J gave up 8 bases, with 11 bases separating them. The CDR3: CASSPPNQDDEQFF. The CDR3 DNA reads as TGTGCCAGCTCACCACCGAACCAGGATGATGAGCAGTTCTTC.

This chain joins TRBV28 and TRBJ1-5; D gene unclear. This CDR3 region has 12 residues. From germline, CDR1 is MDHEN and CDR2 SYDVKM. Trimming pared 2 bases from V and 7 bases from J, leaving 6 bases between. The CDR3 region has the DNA TGTGCCAGCAGTTTACCGGGACAGCCCCAGCATTTT. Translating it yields CASSLPGQPQHF.

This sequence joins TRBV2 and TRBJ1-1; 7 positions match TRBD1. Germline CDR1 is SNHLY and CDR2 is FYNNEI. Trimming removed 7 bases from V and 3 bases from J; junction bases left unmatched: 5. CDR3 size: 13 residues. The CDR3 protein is CASISTGDTEAFF. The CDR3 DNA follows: TGTGCCAGCATCTCAACAGGGGACACTGAAGCTTTCTTT.

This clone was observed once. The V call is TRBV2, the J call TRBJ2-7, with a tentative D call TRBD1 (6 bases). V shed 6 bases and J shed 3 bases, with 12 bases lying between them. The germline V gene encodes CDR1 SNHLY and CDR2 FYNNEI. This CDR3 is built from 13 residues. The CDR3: CASRNGQIYEQYF. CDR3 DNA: TGTGCCAGCAGGAACGGACAGATCTACGAGCAGTACTTC.

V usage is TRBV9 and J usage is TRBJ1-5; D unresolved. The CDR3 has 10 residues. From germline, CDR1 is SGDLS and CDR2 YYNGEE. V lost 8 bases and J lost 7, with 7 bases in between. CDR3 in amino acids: CARRRQPQHF. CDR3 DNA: TGTGCCAGAAGGAGGCAGCCCCAGCATTTT.

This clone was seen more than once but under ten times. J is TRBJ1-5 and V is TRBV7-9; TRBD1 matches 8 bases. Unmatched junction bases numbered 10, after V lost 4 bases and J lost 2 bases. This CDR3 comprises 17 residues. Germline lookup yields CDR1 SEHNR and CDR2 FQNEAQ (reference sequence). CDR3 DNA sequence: TGTGCCAGCAGCTCAATTAGTTGGACAGGGCGCAATCAGCCCCAGCATTTT. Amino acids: CASSSISWTGRNQPQHF.

The CDR3 region has the DNA TGTGCCAGCAGCTTGGGACTAGCGGGTTTTTTGTACTTC. Amino acids: CASSLGLAGFLYF. The chain combines TRBV5-6 with TRBJ2-7; 10 bases map to TRBD2. Germline V gene sequence: CDR1 SGHDT, CDR2 YYEEEE. Trimming cost V 0 bases and J 12 bases; bases outside gene matches: 6. The CDR3 runs to 13 residues.

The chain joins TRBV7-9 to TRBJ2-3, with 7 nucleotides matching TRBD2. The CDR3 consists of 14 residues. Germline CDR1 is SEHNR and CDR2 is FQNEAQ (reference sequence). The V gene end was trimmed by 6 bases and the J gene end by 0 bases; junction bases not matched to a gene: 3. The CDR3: CASRRGTSTDTQYF. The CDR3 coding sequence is TGTGCCAGCAGGCGGGGGACTAGCACAGATACGCAGTATTTT.

The CDR3 spells CASSFLQGFNDQPQHF. The CDR3 bases are TGTGCCAGCAGTTTCCTACAGGGTTTCAACGATCAGCCCCAGCATTTT. The chain uses TRBV28 and TRBJ1-5, with a possible D match to TRBD1 (6 bases). The V gene lost 3 bases and the J gene lost 5 bases, with 17 bases spanning the gap. Germline V gives CDR1 MDHEN, CDR2 SYDVKM. The length of the CDR3 is 16 residues.

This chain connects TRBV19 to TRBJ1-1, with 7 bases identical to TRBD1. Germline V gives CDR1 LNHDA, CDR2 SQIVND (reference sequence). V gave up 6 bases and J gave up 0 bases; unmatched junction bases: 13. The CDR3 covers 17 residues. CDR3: CASRPTGTGVMNTEAFF. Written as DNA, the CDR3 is TGTGCCAGTAGGCCGACAGGGACCGGGGTTATGAACACTGAAGCTTTCTTT.

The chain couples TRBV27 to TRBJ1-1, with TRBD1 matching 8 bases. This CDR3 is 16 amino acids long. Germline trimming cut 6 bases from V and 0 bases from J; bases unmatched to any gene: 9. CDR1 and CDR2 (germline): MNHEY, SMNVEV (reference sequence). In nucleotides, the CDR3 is TGTGCCAGCAGCCCCACGGGACAGGAGGTGAACACTGAAGCTTTCTTT. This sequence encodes CASSPTGQEVNTEAFF.

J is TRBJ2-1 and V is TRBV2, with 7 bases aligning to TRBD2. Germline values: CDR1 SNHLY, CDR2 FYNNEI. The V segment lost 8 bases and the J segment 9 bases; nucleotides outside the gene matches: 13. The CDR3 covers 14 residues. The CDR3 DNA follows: TGTGCCAGCCTCCGGGACTACCCCTTGGGTGAGCAGTTCTTC. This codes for CASLRDYPLGEQFF.

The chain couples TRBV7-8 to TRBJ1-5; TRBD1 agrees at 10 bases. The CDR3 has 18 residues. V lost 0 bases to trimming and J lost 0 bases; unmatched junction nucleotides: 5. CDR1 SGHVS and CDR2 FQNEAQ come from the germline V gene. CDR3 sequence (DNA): TGTGCCAGCAGCTTAGCGGGACAGGGGCCGGTTAGCAATCAGCCCCAGCATTTT. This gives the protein CASSLAGQGPVSNQPQHF. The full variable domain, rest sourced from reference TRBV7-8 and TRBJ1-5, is GAGVSQSPRYKVAKRGQDVALRCDPISGHVSLFWYQQALGQGPEFLTYFQNEAQLDKSGLPSDRFFAERPEGSVSTLKIQRTQQEDSAVYLCASSLAGQGPVSNQPQHFGDGTRLSIL.

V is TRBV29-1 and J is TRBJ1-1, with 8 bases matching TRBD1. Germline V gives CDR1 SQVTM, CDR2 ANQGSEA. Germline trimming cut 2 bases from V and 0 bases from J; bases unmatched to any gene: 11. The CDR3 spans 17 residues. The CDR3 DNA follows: TGCAGCGTTGAACCACCGGGACAGGTTACCTTGAACACTGAAGCTTTCTTT. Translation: CSVEPPGQVTLNTEAFF.

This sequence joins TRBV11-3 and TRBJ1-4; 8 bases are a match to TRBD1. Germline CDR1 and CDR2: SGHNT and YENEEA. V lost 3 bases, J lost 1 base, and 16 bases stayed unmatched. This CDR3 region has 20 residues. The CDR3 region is CASSLDNRGIRPRTNEKLFF. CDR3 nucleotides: TGTGCCAGCAGCTTGGATAACAGGGGGATAAGACCTCGAACTAATGAAAAACTGTTTTTT.

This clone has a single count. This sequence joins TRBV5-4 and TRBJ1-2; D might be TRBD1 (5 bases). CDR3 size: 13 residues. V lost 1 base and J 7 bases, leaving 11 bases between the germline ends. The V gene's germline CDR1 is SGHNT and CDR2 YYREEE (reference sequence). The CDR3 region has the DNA TGTGCCAGCAGCTTGACAGGATTTCGTGGCTACACCTTC. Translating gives CASSLTGFRGYTF. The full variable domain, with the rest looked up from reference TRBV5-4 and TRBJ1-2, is ETGVTQSPTHLIKTRGQQVTLRCSSQSGHNTVSWYQQALGQGPQFIFQYYREEENGRGNFPPRFSGLQFPNYSSELNVNALELDDSALYLCASSLTGFRGYTFGSGTRLTVV.

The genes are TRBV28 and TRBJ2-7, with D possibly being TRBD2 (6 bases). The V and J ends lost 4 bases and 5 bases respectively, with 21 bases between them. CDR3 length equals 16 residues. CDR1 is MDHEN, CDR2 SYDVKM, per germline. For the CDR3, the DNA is TGTGCCAGCAGTTCGGGTACTCAGTATAGGGAGGACGAGCAGTACTTC. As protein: CASSSGTQYREDEQYF.

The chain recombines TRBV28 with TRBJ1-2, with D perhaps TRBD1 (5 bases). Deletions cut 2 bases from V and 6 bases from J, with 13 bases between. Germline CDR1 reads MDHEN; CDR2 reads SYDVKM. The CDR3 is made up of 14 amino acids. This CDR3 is CASSLGAGTDGYTF. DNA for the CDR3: TGTGCCAGCAGTTTAGGGGCAGGGACTGATGGCTACACCTTC.

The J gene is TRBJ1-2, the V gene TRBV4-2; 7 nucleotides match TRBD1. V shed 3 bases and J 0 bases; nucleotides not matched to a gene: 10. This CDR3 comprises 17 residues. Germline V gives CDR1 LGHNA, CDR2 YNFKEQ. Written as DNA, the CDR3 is TGTGCCAGCAGCCAGCCGGGACAGAGTTATACTAACTATGGCTACACCTTC. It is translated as CASSQPGQSYTNYGYTF.

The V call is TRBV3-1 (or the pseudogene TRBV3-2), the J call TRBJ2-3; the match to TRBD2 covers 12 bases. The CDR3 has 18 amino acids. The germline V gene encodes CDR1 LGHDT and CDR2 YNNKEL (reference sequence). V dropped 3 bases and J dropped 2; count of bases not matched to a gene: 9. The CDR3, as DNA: TGTGCCAGCAGCCAGCTAGCGGGAGGGCCTATTCTCACAGATACGCAGTATTTT. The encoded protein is CASSQLAGGPILTDTQYF.

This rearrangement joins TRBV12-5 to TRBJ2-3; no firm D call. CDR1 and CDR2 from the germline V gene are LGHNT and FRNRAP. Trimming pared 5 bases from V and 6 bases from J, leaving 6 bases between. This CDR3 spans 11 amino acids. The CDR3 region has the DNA TGTGCTAGTGGTACCGGGGATACGCAGTATTTT. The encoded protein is CASGTGDTQYF.